This TCR beta chain was profiled in a study of cytomegalovirus exposure and HLA in healthy donors. The germline V gene encodes CDR1 MNHNS and CDR2 SASEGT. The CDR3 consists of 14 residues. J lost 3 bases, V lost 8 bases, and 5 bases had no gene match. This clone was counted a few times. Nominally healthy donors were sampled, though unrecorded immune exposures were likely. Primers for the PCR totalled 60 Vbeta and 13 Jbeta. TCRdb's copy holds only in-frame clones and misses some; the assay was immunoSEQ multiplex PCR. The repertoire holds fewer than 130,000 clones, with about three quarters as singletons.

This clonotype originated in a female donor in good health and CMV-seropositive. The sequencing input was PBMCs. The chain has TRBV6-1 and TRBJ2-2, with 8 bases that match TRBD2. The CDR3 sequence is CASPRGGDTGELFF. DNA for the CDR3: TGTGCCAGCCCACGGGGGGGGGACACCGGGGAGCTGTTTTTT.